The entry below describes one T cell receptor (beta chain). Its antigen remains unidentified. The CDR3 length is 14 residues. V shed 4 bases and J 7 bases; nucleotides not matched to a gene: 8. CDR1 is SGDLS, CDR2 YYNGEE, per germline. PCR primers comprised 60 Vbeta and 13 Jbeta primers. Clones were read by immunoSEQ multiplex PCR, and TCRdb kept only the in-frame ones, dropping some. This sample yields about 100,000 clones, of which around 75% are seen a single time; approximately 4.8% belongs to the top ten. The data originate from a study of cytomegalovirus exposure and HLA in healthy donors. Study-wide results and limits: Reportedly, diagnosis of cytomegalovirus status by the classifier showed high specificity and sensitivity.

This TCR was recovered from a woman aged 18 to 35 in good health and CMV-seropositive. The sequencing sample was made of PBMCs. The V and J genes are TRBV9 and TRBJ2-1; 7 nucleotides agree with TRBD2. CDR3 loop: CASSTGLDGNEQFF. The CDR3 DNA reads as TGTGCCAGCAGCACCGGACTAGACGGAAATGAGCAGTTCTTC.